This is a list of T cell receptor beta chains from one sample in a study of chemoradiotherapy in HPV16-positive cancers. The assay was immunoSEQ multiplex PCR, and TCRdb's table has in-frame clones only and misses some. The sample records a few thousand clones, about nine tenths being singletons. The specimen comprised tumor tissue, sampled from a patient who underwent chemoradiotherapy. These receptor sequences come from a human donor with HPV-associated anogenital cancer. The CDR3 runs from the conserved cysteine through the conserved F or W. The D gene is left open where the match is weak. Clone size is stated in some rows and not others, as once, few, many or a class when expanded.

J gene	clone size	V gene	D gene	CDR3 protein	CDR3 DNA
TRBJ1-1	NA	TRBV6-5	NA	CASSFRTGRDTEAFF	TGTGCCAGCAGTTTCAGGACCGGGAGGGACACTGAAGCTTTCTTT
TRBJ2-7	NA	TRBV7-9	NA	CASGRGTDEQYF	TGTGCCAGCGGACGGGGGACGGACGAGCAGTACTTC
TRBJ1-6	NA	TRBV5-1	NA	CASSASTGNSPLHF	TGCGCCAGCAGCGCGTCAACAGGGAATTCACCCCTCCACTTT
TRBJ2-5	NA	TRBV27	NA	CASSTRRVVGETQYF	TGTGCCAGCAGTACCAGGAGGGTTGTTGGAGAGACCCAGTACTTC
TRBJ2-3	NA	TRBV5-1	NA	CASSLQARQSTDTQYF	TGCGCCAGCAGCTTGCAGGCTAGACAAAGCACAGATACGCAGTATTTT
TRBJ1-6	NA	TRBV7-2	NA	CASSLASREDSPLHF	TGTGCCAGCAGCTTAGCGAGCAGGGAGGATTCACCCCTCCACTTT
TRBJ1-1	NA	TRBV7-3	NA	CASSLLGQDTEAFF	TGTGCCAGCAGCTTATTGGGTCAGGACACTGAAGCTTTCTTT
TRBJ2-6	NA	TRBV7-9	TRBD2	CASSSTSGGDFSGANVLTF	TGTGCCAGCAGCTCGACTAGCGGGGGCGACTTCTCTGGGGCCAACGTCCTGACTTTC
TRBJ1-1	once	TRBV7-2	NA	CASSPRSGDGTEAFF	TGTGCCAGCAGCCCACGATCAGGGGATGGAACTGAAGCTTTCTTT
TRBJ1-1	NA	TRBV6-5	TRBD1	CASSDDRVNTEAFF	TGTGCCAGCAGTGATGACAGGGTGAACACTGAAGCTTTCTTT
TRBJ1-1	NA	TRBV19	NA	CASRGAEAFF	TGTGCCAGCCGAGGTGCTGAAGCTTTCTTT
TRBJ1-1	NA	TRBV6-5	NA	CASSADSNTEAFF	TGTGCCAGCAGTGCGGACAGCAACACTGAAGCTTTCTTT
TRBJ1-5	once	TRBV19	NA	CASSINLGAGEIPSSNQPQHF	TGTGCCAGTAGTATTAATCTTGGGGCAGGAGAAATACCGAGCAGCAATCAGCCCCAGCATTTT
TRBJ1-1	NA	TRBV27	NA	CARKGFMNTEAFF	TGTGCCAGGAAGGGTTTCATGAACACTGAAGCTTTCTTT
TRBJ2-3	NA	TRBV20-1	NA	CSAETTDTQYF	TGCAGTGCTGAGACCACAGATACGCAGTATTTT
TRBJ2-7	NA	TRBV9	TRBD2	CASSTQAGKNYEQYF	TGTGCCAGCAGCACTCAAGCGGGAAAAAACTACGAGCAGTACTTC
TRBJ2-1	NA	TRBV9	TRBD2	CASSPRLAANNEQFF	TGTGCCAGCAGCCCCAGACTAGCGGCAAACAATGAGCAGTTCTTC
TRBJ2-6	NA	TRBV5-1	TRBD1	CASSVGGGGANVLTF	TGCGCCAGCAGCGTAGGGGGCGGCGGGGCCAACGTCCTGACTTTC
TRBJ1-2	NA	TRBV16	NA	CASSQGRVQGYTF	TGTGCCAGCAGCCAAGGCAGGGTGCAAGGCTACACCTTC
TRBJ1-2	NA	TRBV5-6	TRBD1	CASSKTGTGDYGYTF	TGTGCCAGCAGCAAAACCGGGACAGGGGACTATGGCTACACCTTC
TRBJ2-7	NA	TRBV2	TRBD2	CASGGGGGPYEQYF	TGTGCCAGCGGGGGAGGCGGGGGACCCTACGAGCAGTACTTC
TRBJ1-5	NA	TRBV19	TRBD1	CASTSTGVGRNQPQHF	TGTGCCAGTACCTCGACAGGGGTGGGGCGCAATCAGCCCCAGCATTTT
TRBJ1-6	NA	TRBV4-3	NA	CASSQDASYNSPLHF	TGCGCCAGCAGCCAAGATGCAAGCTATAATTCACCCCTCCACTTT
TRBJ1-2	NA	TRBV9	NA	CASSSLGGWGGYTF	TGTGCCAGCAGCTCCCTGGGGGGTTGGGGTGGCTACACCTTC
TRBJ1-3	NA	TRBV28	TRBD1	CASSLLQGQYTIYF	TGTGCCAGCAGTTTATTACAGGGGCAATACACCATATATTTT